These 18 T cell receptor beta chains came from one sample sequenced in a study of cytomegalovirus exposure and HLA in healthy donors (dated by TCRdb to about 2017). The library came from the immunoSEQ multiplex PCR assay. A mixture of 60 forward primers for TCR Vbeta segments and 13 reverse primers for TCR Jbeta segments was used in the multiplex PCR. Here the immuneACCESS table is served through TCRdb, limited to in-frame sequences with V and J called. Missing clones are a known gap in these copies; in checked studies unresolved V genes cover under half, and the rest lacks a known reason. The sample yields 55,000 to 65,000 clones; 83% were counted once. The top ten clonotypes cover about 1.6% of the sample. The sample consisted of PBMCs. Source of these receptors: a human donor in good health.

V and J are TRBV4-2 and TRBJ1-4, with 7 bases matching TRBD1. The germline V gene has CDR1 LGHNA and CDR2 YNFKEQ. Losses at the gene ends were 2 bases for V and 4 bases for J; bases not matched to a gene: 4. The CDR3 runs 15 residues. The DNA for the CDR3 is TGTGCCAGCAGCCAATCGGGACAGATTAATGAAAAACTGTTTTTT. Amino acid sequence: CASSQSGQINEKLFF.

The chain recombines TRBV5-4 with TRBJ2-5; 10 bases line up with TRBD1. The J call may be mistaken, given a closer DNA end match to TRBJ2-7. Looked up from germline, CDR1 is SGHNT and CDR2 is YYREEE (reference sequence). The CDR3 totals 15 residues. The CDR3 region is CASSLTGTGVYEQYF. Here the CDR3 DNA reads TGTGCCAGCAGCCTGACCGGGACAGGGGTATACGAGCAGTACTTC.

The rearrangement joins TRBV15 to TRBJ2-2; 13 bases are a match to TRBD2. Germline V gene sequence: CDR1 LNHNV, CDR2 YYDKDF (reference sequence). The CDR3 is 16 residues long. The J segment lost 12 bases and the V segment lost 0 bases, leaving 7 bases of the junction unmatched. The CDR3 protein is CATSREGTSGNRKLFF. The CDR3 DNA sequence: TGTGCCACCAGCAGAGAAGGGACTAGCGGGAACCGGAAGCTGTTTTTT.

The CDR3 nucleotides are TGTGCCAGCAGTGACCTTAGCGGGGGGACCTACAATGAGCAGTTCTTC. It encodes CASSDLSGGTYNEQFF. This sequence joins TRBV27 and TRBJ2-1, with TRBD2 matching over 10 bases. Germline-derived CDR1 and CDR2 are MNHEY and SMNVEV (reference sequence). The CDR3 runs to 16 residues. The ends lost 5 bases at V and 2 bases at J; junction bases unmatched: 6.

The CDR3 region has the DNA TGTGCCAGCAGCTCTATAGCGGGGGGGGGCACAGATACGCAGTATTTT. The encoded protein is CASSSIAGGGTDTQYF. The chain carries TRBV5-8 and TRBJ2-3, with TRBD2 matching 11 bases. This CDR3 spans 16 amino acids. V gave up 3 bases and J gave up 1 base; unmatched junction bases: 4. Germline assignment: CDR1 SGHTS and CDR2 YDEGEE.

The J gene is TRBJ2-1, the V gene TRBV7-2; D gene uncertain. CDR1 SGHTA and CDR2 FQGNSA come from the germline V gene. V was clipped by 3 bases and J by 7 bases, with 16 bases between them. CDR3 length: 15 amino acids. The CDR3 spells CASSFQRLVRNEQFF. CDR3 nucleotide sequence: TGTGCCAGCAGCTTCCAGCGCCTTGTAAGAAATGAGCAGTTCTTC.

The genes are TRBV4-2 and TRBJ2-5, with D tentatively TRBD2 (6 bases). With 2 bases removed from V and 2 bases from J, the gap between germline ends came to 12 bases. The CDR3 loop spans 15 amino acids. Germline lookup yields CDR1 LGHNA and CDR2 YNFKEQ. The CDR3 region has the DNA TGTGCCAGCAGCCAAACTAGTCGGGGGCAAGAGACCCAGTACTTC. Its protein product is CASSQTSRGQETQYF.

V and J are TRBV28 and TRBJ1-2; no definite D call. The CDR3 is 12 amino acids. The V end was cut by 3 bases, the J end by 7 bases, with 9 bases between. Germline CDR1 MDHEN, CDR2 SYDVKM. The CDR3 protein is CASSFGGFGYTF. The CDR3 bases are TGTGCCAGCAGTTTTGGAGGGTTTGGCTACACCTTC.

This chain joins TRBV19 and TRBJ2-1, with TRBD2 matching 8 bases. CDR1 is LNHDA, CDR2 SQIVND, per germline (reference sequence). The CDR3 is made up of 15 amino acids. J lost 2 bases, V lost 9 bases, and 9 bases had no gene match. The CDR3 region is CASTGISGAYNEQFF. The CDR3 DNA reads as TGTGCCAGCACCGGTATTAGCGGGGCCTACAATGAGCAGTTCTTC.

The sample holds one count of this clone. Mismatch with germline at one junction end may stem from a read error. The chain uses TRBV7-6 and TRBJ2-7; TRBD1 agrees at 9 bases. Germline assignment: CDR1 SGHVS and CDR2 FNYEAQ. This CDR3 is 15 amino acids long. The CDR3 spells CASSRLGTGPYGQYF. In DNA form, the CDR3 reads TGTGCCAGCAGCCGTCTCGGGACAGGGCCCTACGGGCAGTACTTC.

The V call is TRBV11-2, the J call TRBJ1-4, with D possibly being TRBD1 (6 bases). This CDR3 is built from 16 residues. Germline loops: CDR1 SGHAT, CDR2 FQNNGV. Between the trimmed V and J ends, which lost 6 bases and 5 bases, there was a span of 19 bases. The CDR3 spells CASSYTFGQGNEKLFF. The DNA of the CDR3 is TGTGCCAGCAGTTACACGTTCGGCCAGGGGAATGAAAAACTGTTTTTT.

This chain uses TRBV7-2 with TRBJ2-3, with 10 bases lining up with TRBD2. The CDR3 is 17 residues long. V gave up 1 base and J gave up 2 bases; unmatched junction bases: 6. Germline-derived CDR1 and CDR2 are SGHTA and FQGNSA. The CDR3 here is CASSLGASGSPTDTQYF. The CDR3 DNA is TGTGCCAGCAGCTTAGGGGCTAGCGGGAGTCCCACAGATACGCAGTATTTT.

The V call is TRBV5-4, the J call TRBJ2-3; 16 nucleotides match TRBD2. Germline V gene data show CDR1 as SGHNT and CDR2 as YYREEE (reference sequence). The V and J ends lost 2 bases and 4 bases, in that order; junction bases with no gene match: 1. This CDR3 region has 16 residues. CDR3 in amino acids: CASSFGTSGRADTQYF. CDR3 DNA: TGTGCCAGCAGCTTTGGGACTAGCGGGAGGGCAGATACGCAGTATTTT.

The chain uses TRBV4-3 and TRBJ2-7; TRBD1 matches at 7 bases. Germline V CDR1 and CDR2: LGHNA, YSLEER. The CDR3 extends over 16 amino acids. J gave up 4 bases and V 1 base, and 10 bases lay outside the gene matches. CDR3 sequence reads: CASSQGVGGATYEQYF. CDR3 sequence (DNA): TGCGCCAGCAGCCAAGGTGTAGGGGGCGCTACTTACGAGCAGTACTTC.

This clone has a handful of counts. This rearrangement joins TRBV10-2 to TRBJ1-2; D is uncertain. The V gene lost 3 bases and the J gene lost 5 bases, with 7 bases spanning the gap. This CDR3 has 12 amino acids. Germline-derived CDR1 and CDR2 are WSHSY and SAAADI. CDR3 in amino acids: CASSDQDYGYTF. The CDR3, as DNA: TGCGCCAGCAGTGATCAGGATTATGGCTACACCTTC.

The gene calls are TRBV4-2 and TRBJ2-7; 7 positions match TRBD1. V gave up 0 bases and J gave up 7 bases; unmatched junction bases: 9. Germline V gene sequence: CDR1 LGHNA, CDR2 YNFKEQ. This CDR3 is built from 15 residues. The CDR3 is CASSQDHRGRGEQYF. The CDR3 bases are TGTGCCAGCAGCCAAGATCACAGGGGAAGGGGAGAGCAGTACTTC.

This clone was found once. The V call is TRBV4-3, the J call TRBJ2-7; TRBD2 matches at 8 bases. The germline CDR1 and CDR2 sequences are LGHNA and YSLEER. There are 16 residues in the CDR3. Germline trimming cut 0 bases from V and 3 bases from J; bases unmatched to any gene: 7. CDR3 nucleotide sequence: TGCGCCAGCAGCCAAGATTTTGGGACTAGGGTCTACGAGCAGTACTTC. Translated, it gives CASSQDFGTRVYEQYF.

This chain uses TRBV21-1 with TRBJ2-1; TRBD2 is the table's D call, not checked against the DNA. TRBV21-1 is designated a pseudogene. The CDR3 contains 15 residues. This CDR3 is CASIDTGGTMNEQFF. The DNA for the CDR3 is TGTGCCAGCATTGACACGGGGGGCACTATGAATGAGCAGTTCTTC.